These 11 T cell receptor beta chains came from one sample sequenced in a study of T cell responses to AZD1222 COVID-19 vaccine. Profiling relied on immunoSEQ multiplex PCR, and the TCRdb table lists in-frame clones only, not all of them. Among more than 90,000 clones, around 90% were seen once, and the ten largest hold around 3.8%. Sequencing used peripheral blood, obtained 28 days after the second AZD1222 dose. The receptors were sampled from an adult who received the AZD1222 COVID-19 vaccine.

This CDR3 is CASSQGTLEDYGYTF. As DNA, the CDR3 is TGTGCCAGCAGTCAAGGGACCCTTGAAGACTATGGCTACACCTTC. The V gene is TRBV5-4, the J gene TRBJ1-2, with D tentatively TRBD1 (5 bases). This CDR3 has 15 residues. The V end was cut by 5 bases, the J end by 3 bases, with 17 bases between. The germline CDR1 and CDR2 sequences are SGHNT and YYREEE (reference sequence).

The CDR3 bases are TGTGCCAGCAGCTCGAGACAGGTCAACTCTGGAAACACCATATATTTT. The encoded protein is CASSSRQVNSGNTIYF. This chain connects TRBV9 to TRBJ1-3, with D possibly matching TRBD1 (6 bases). Trimming left V 4 bases short and J 0 bases short, with 14 bases between. Germline V gives CDR1 SGDLS, CDR2 YYNGEE. The CDR3 is made up of 16 amino acids.

The chain recombines TRBV5-3 with TRBJ2-1; D is ambiguous. TRBV5-3 is an open reading frame, and its role is uncertain. CDR3 size: 18 residues. V lost 3 bases and J lost 0, with 19 bases in between. The CDR3 region is CARSYPLAVNSSYNEQFF. Written as DNA, the CDR3 is TGTGCCAGAAGCTACCCTTTGGCAGTCAATAGCTCCTACAATGAGCAGTTCTTC.

This chain uses TRBV30 with TRBJ2-7, with 9 bases that match TRBD1. CDR1 is GTSNPN, CDR2 SVGIG, per germline (reference sequence). The CDR3 totals 17 residues. Trimming took 1 base from V and 2 from J; bases not matched to a gene: 12. The DNA of the CDR3 is TGTGCCTGGAGTGATTCGTTGCGGACAGGGGACCCCTACGAGCAGTACTTC. As protein: CAWSDSLRTGDPYEQYF.

The V call is TRBV7-8, the J call TRBJ2-7, with 8 bases aligning to TRBD1. Per the germline V gene, CDR1 is SGHVS and CDR2 is FQNEAQ. The CDR3 spans 13 residues. Germline trimming cut 5 bases from V and 10 bases from J; bases unmatched to any gene: 10. The CDR3 DNA follows: TGTGCCAGCAGCCCAGACGCCGGACAGGGACAGTACTTC. Residues: CASSPDAGQGQYF.

J is TRBJ1-5 and V is TRBV5-4; 12 bases are shared with TRBD1. The junction had 6 bases not matched to a gene; V was cut back by 4 bases and J by 7 bases. The V gene's germline CDR1 is SGHNT and CDR2 YYREEE (reference sequence). CDR3 length: 15 residues. CDR3: CASSAQGQGAQPQHF. CDR3 bases: TGTGCCAGCAGCGCCCAGGGACAGGGGGCACAGCCCCAGCATTTT.

This rearrangement joins TRBV2 to TRBJ2-3; D tentatively reads TRBD1 or TRBD2 (6 bases each). The CDR3 sequence is 14 residues long. Trimming took 9 bases from V and 4 from J, leaving 17 bases between them. Germline CDR1 reads SNHLY; CDR2 reads FYNNEI. This chain's CDR3 is CARGWRGAPDTQYF. The DNA of the CDR3 is TGTGCCAGGGGATGGAGGGGGGCCCCAGATACGCAGTATTTT.

This clone was recorded only once. The CDR3 protein is CASSIDIGTQYF. The CDR3 region has the DNA TGTGCCAGTAGTATCGACATAGGAACCCAGTACTTC. This chain joins TRBV19 and TRBJ2-5; no definite D call. The length of the CDR3 is 12 residues. The V gene's germline CDR1 is LNHDA and CDR2 SQIVND (reference sequence). V was clipped by 3 bases and J by 8 bases, with 10 bases between them.

The chain uses TRBV24-1 and TRBJ1-2, with a weak D call TRBD1 (5 bases). Between the trimmed V and J ends, which lost 1 base and 4 bases, there was a span of 12 bases. CDR3 length: 15 amino acids. Germline V CDR1 and CDR2: KGHDR, SFDVKD. This CDR3 reads CATSDFEGLIYGYTF. In DNA, the CDR3 is TGTGCCACCAGTGATTTTGAGGGGCTCATCTATGGCTACACCTTC.

This rearrangement joins TRBV19 to TRBJ2-1, with 10 positions matching TRBD1. V lost 8 bases and J lost 6; bases outside the gene matches: 10. This CDR3 region has 15 residues. In germline, CDR1 is LNHDA, CDR2 SQIVND (reference sequence). CDR3 region: CASGDRGIIPNEQFF. The CDR3 DNA reads TGTGCCAGTGGGGACAGGGGAATCATTCCCAATGAGCAGTTCTTC.

The sample holds one count of this clone. V is TRBV4-2 and J is TRBJ1-2; perhaps TRBD1 as D (5 bases). CDR1 LGHNA and CDR2 YNFKEQ come from the germline V gene. Trimming removed 0 bases from V and 3 bases from J, with 11 bases in between. The CDR3 sequence is 15 residues long. The CDR3 nucleotides are TGTGCCAGCAGCCAAGAAAGGTCCAGGGACTATGGCTACACCTTC. Residues: CASSQERSRDYGYTF.